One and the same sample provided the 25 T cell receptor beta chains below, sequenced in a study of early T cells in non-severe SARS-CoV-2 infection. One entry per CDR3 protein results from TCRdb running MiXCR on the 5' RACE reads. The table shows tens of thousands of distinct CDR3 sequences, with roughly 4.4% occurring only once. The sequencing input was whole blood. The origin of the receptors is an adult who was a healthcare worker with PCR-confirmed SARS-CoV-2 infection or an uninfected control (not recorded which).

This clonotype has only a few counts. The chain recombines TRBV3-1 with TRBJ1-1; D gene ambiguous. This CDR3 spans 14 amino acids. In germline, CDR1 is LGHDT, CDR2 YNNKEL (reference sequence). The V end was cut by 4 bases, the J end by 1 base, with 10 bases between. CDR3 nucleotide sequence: TGTGCCAGCAGCCCTCGGAATAGGAACACTGAAGCTTTCTTT. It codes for CASSPRNRNTEAFF.

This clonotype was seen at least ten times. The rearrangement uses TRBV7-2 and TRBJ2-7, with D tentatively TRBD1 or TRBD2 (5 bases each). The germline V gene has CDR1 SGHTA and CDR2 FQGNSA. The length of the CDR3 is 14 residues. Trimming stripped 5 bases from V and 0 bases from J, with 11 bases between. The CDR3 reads CASSRDGNSYEQYF. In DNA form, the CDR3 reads TGTGCCAGCAGCCGGGACGGGAACTCCTACGAGCAGTACTTC.

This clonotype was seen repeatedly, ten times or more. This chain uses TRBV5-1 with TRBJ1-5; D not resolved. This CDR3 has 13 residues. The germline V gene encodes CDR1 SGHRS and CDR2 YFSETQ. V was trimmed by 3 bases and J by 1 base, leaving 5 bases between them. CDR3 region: CASSSDSNQPQHF. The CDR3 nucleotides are TGCGCCAGCAGCTCGGACAGCAATCAGCCCCAGCATTTT.

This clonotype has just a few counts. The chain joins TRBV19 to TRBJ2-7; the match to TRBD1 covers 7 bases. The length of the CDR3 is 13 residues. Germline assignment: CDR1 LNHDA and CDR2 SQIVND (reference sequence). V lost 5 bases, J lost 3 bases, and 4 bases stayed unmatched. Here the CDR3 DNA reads TGTGCCAGTAGTGCCCGACAGGGCTACGAGCAGTACTTC. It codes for CASSARQGYEQYF.

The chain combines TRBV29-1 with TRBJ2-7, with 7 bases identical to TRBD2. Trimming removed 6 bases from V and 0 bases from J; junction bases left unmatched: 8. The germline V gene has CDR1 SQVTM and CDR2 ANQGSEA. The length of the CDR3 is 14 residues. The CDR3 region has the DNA TGCAGCGTCCGCGAGCGGGGCACCTCCTACGAGCAGTACTTC. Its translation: CSVRERGTSYEQYF.

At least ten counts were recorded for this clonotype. The CDR3 loop is CSANRNVYGYTF. CDR3 nucleotides: TGCAGTGCTAATAGGAATGTCTATGGCTACACCTTC. The rearrangement joins TRBV20-1 to TRBJ1-2; no definite D call. V was trimmed by 4 bases and J by 4 bases, leaving 10 bases between them. The CDR3 loop spans 12 amino acids. Germline V gives CDR1 DFQATT, CDR2 SNEGSKA (reference sequence).

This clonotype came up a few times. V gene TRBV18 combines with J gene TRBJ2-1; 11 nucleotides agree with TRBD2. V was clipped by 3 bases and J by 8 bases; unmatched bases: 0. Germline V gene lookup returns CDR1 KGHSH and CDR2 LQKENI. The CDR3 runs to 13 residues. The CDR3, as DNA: TGTGCCAGCTCACCGGGACTAGCGGATGAGCAGTTCTTC. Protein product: CASSPGLADEQFF.

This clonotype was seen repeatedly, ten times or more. In nucleotides, the CDR3 is TGTGCCAGCAGCTTGTTTGGGGAGTTTGGCACTGAAGCTTTCTTT. Translated: CASSLFGEFGTEAFF. V is TRBV5-4 and J is TRBJ1-1; D uncertain. This CDR3 contains 15 residues. V shed 1 base and J shed 4 bases, with 14 bases lying between them. Germline V gene sequence: CDR1 SGHNT, CDR2 YYREEE (reference sequence). The variable domain in full, completed from reference TRBV5-4 and TRBJ1-1, reads ETGVTQSPTHLIKTRGQQVTLRCSSQSGHNTVSWYQQALGQGPQFIFQYYREEENGRGNFPPRFSGLQFPNYSSELNVNALELDDSALYLCASSLFGEFGTEAFFGQGTRLTVV.

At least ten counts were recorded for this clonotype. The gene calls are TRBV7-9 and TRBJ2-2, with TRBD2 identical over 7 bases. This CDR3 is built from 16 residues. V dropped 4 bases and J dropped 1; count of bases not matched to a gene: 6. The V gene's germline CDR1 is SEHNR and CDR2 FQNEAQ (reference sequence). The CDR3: CASSSLGEGNTGELFF. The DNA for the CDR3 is TGTGCCAGCAGCTCCCTAGGGGAGGGGAACACCGGGGAGCTGTTTTTT. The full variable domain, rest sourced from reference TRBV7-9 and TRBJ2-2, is DTGVSQNPRHKITKRGQNVTFRCDPISEHNRLYWYRQTLGQGPEFLTYFQNEAQLEKSRLLSDRFSAERPKGSFSTLEIQRTEQGDSAMYLCASSSLGEGNTGELFFGEGSRLTVL.

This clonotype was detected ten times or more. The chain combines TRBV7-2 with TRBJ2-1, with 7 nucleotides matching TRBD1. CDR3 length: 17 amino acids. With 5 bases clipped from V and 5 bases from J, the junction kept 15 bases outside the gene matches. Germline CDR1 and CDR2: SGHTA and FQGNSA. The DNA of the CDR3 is TGTGCCAGCAGCCCCGGGCCGACAGGGAGAGGTAACAATGAGCAGTTCTTC. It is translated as CASSPGPTGRGNNEQFF.

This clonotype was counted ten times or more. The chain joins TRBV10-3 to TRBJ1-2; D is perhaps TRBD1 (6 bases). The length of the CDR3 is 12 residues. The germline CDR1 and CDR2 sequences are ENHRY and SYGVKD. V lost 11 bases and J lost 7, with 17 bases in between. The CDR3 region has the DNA TGTGCCGCCACTGAGGGGGGAACTGGCTACACCTTC. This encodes CAATEGGTGYTF.

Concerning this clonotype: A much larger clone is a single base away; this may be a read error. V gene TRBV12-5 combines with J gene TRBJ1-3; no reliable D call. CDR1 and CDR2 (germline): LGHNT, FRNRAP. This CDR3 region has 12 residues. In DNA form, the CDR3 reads TGTGCCGCCCAGACCCCTGGAAACACCATATATTTT. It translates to CAAQTPGNTIYF.

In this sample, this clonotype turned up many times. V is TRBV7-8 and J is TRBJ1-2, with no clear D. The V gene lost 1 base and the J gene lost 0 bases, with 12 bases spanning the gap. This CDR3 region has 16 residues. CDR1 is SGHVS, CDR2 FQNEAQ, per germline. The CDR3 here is CASSLGAVAPNYGYTF. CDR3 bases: TGTGCCAGCAGCTTAGGGGCAGTCGCCCCTAACTATGGCTACACCTTC.

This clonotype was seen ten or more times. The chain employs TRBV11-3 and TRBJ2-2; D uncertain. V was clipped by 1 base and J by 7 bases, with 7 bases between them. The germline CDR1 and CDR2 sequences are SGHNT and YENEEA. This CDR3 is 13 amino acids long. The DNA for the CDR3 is TGTGCCAGCAGCTTAGTTCTCGGCGGGGAGCTGTTTTTT. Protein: CASSLVLGGELFF. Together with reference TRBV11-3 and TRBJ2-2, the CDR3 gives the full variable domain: EAGVVQSPRYKIIEKKQPVAFWCNPISGHNTLYWYLQNLGQGPELLIRYENEEAVDDSQLPKDRFSAERLKGVDSTLKIQPAELGDSAVYLCASSLVLGGELFFGEGSRLTVL.

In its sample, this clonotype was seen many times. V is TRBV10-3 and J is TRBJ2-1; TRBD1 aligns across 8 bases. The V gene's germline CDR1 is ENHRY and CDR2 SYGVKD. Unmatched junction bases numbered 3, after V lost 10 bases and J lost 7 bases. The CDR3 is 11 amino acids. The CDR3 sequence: CATRQGNEQFF. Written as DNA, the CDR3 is TGTGCCACTAGACAGGGGAATGAGCAGTTCTTC.

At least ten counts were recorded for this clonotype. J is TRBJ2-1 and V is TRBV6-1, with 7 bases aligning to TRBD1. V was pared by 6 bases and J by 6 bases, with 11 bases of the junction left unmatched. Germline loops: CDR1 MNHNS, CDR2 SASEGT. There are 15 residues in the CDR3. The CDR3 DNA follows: TGTGCCAGCAGGCGACAGGGTCCAAACTTCAATGAGCAGTTCTTC. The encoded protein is CASRRQGPNFNEQFF.

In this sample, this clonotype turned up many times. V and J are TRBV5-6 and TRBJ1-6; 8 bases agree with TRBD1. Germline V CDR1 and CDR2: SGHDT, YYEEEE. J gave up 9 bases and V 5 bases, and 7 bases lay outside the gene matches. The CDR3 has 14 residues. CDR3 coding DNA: TGTGCCAGCAGTGGGACAGGATGGGGTTCACCCCTCCACTTT. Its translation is CASSGTGWGSPLHF.

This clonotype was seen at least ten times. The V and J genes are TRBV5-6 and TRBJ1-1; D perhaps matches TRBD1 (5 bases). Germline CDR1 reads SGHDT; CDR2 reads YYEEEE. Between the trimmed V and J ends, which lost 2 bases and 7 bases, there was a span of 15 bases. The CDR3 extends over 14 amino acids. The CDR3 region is CASSFDTGRNEAFF. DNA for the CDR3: TGTGCCAGCAGCTTCGACACGGGGCGGAATGAAGCTTTCTTT.

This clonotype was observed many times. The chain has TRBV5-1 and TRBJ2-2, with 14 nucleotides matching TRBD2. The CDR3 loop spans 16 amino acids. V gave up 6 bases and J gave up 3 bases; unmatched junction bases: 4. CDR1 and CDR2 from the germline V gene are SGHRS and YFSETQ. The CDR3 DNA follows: TGCGCCAGCACCCAGGGACTAGCGGGGGACACCGGGGAGCTGTTTTTT. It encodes CASTQGLAGDTGELFF.

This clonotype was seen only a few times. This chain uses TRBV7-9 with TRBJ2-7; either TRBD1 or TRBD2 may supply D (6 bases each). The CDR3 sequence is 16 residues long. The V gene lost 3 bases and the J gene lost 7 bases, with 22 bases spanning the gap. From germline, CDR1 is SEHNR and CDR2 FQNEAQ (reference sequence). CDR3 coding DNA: TGTGCCAGCAGCTTCGAGCCGAGCCTCAGGGGACTGGAGCAGTACTTC. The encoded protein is CASSFEPSLRGLEQYF.

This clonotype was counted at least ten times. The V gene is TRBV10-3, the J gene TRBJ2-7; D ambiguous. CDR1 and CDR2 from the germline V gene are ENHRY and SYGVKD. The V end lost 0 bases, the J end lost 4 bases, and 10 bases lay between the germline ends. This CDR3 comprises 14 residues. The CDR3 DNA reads TGTGCCATCAGTGAGTCGGGCTCACAGTACGAGCAGTACTTC. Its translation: CAISESGSQYEQYF.

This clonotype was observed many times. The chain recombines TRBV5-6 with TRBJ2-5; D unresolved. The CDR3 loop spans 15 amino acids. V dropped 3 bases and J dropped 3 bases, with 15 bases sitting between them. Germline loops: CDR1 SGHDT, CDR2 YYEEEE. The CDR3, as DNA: TGTGCCAGCAGCTCCTCCAGCCTATACAAAGAGACCCAGTACTTC. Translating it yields CASSSSSLYKETQYF.

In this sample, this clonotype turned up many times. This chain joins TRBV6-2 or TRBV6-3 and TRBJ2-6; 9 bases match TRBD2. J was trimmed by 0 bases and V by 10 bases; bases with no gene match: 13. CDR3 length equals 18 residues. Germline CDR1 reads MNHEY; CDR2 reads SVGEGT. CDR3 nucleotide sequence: TGTGCCATCCAGCGGGGGGCCGTAGGGCCCTCTGGGGCCAACGTCCTGACTTTC. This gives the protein CAIQRGAVGPSGANVLTF.

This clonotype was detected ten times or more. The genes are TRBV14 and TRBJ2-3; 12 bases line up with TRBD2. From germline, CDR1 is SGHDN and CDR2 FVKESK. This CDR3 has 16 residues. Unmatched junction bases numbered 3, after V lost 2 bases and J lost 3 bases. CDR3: CASSQRTSGETDTQYF. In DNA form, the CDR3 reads TGTGCCAGCAGCCAACGGACTAGCGGGGAGACAGATACGCAGTATTTT.

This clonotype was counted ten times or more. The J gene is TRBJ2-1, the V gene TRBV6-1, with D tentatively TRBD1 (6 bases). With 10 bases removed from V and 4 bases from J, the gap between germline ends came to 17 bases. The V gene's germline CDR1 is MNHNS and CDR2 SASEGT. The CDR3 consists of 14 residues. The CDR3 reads CATSPDQGYNEQFF. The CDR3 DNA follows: TGTGCCACTTCACCGGACCAGGGGTACAATGAGCAGTTCTTC.